This is a list of T cell receptor beta chains from one sample in a study of shared clonotypes between healthy human individuals. The repertoire was sequenced with immunoSEQ multiplex PCR; TCRdb's copy has only in-frame clones and lacks some. The sample lists about 680,000 clones; about 91% were seen once. Specimen: naive CD8+ T cells sorted from blood. The receptors were sampled from a man aged 30 to 39 in good health. Both conserved end residues are trimmed from each CDR3. The order of the fields is D gene, V gene, CDR3 length, clone size, CDR3 protein. The D gene is left open where the match is weak. Clone size, where shown, is once, few, many, or a class for clones that have expanded.

TRBD1	TRBV6-6	12	-	ASTTGARNQPQH
-	TRBV28	15	-	ASSLLSIRGGTGELF
-	TRBV28	10	-	ASSFLKAAQY
-	TRBV27	13	-	ASSLSAGTNTEAF
-	TRBV19	11	-	ASSLRGHNEQF
TRBD1	TRBV27	10	few	ASGQGNQPQH
-	TRBV6-6	13	-	ASSSTTAPVTEAF
-	TRBV27	11	-	ASSLGPINEQF
TRBD1	TRBV5-1	14	once	ASSLARQGLNEKLF
-	TRBV5-4	11	-	ASSTEGEETQY
-	TRBV29-1	9	-	SVMGSGELF
-	TRBV7-9	14	-	ASTPPDRTANYEQY
-	TRBV7-9	12	-	ASSLVGTNTEAF
TRBD2	TRBV5-1	13	-	ATNDGTSGSPEQY
-	TRBV6-4	12	-	ASSDALESGQQF
TRBD2	TRBV10-3	15	-	AISEATSGDNTGELF
-	TRBV27	11	-	ASSLGAGYVAF
TRBD1	TRBV28	12	-	ASSPRTGQYEQY
TRBD1	TRBV27	14	-	ASSSLTGGSYNEQF
-	TRBV7-9	17	-	ASSPVGGPLPPTPYEQF
TRBD1	TRBV7-9	12	-	ASSSGQVSYEQF
-	TRBV18	11	-	ASSLGDLSEQY
TRBD1	TRBV9	14	-	ASSSTGGQGNYGYT
TRBD2	TRBV11-2	12	-	ASSYSGRGNEQF
-	TRBV27	15	-	ASSSPPAGSVADTQY
TRBD1	TRBV15	15	-	ATRNSGDRGWTGELF
-	TRBV9	14	-	ASSLRLSGPLYEQY
TRBD2	TRBV7-9	14	-	ASRNPLLAVSDTQY
TRBD1	TRBV7-6	13	-	ASSLEQGYHYEQY
-	TRBV7-9	13	-	ASSLVGGSYNEQF
TRBD2	TRBV9	13	few	ASSESGLDSYEQY
-	TRBV27	12	-	ASSLPGRLYEQY
TRBD1	TRBV7-6	14	-	ASSEGTAESSYEQY
-	TRBV5-4	10	-	ASSWNRNEQF
-	TRBV10-3	12	-	AISERDAQETQY
-	TRBV6-1	12	-	AGSRQGFNQPQH
TRBD1	TRBV27	17	-	ASKFSGTGPESGPGEQF
-	TRBV6-1	14	-	ASSEAWQVPYNEQF
-	TRBV7-9	13	-	ASSPNRRASYEQY
TRBD2	TRBV2	11	-	ASSGGGFNIQY
-	TRBV5-3	11	-	ARSQVKGETQY
-	TRBV27	14	-	ASSSSTGRDTGELF
TRBD1	TRBV4-1	14	-	ASSQETGVTNEKLF
-	TRBV21-1	13	-	ASSPLDRYQETQY
TRBD2	TRBV9	18	-	ASSVRERRETPRNYEGQF
-	TRBV27	11	-	ASSFRSSYEQY
TRBD1	TRBV7-9	12	-	ASRQGGYNTEAF
TRBD2	TRBV6-1	13	-	ASSEALAGRETQY
TRBD1	TRBV7-9	13	-	ASRRPGAGGTEAF
TRBD2	TRBV5-6	16	-	ASRPMTATSQTSYEQY
-	TRBV19	15	-	ASSITPWTRANEKLF
-	TRBV27	14	-	ASSFSSGNMNTEAF
TRBD2	TRBV6-6	13	-	ASTPKVAGVHEQY
-	TRBV14	15	-	ASSQDPGGFGLDGYT